The clone carrying this T cell receptor (beta chain) turned up a few times. The antigen is unknown. Isolated RNA was reverse transcribed in full, so expressed TCRB transcripts were sequenced. Data came from immunoSEQ multiplex PCR; TCRdb stores just in-frame clones and leaves some out. The table has under 800,000 clones, about 16% seen once. The data were taken from a study of beta chain features in type 1 diabetes. Overall study: Examined across all samples were 90 million to 130 million sorted cells.

Study-level findings and limits: Naive, central memory and Treg TCRB repertoires seemed to resemble each other more closely in patients than they did in healthy donors. A potential PCR bias toward shorter templates would be equal in patient and control samples.

Germline V CDR1 and CDR2: ENHRY, SYGVKD. V lost 4 bases to trimming and J lost 1 base, with 11 bases between them. CDR3 size: 14 residues. This clonotype was sampled from a man younger than 30 in good health. Sequenced sample: naive CD4+ T cells from blood. V usage is TRBV10-3 and J usage is TRBJ2-7; no firm D call. DNA for the CDR3: TGTGCCATCAGTGCCTTGCTGGGTTCCTACGAGCAGTACTTC. Translation: CAISALLGSYEQYF.